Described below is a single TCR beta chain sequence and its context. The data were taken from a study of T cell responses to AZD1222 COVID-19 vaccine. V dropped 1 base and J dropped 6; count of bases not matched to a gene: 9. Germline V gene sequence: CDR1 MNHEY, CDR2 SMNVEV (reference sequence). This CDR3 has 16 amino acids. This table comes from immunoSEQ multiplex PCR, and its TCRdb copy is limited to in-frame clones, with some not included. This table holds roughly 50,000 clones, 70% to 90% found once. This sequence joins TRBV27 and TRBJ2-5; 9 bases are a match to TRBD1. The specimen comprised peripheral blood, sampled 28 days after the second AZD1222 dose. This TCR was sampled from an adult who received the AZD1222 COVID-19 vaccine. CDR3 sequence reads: CASSLYMGGQGKTQYF. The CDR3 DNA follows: TGTGCCAGCAGTTTATATATGGGGGGACAGGGAAAGACCCAGTACTTC.